A selection of T cell receptor beta chains follows, all from one sample in a study of T cells in localized non-small cell lung cancer. The assay was immunoSEQ multiplex PCR, and TCRdb's table has in-frame clones only and misses some. The profile shows about 4,800 clones, 25% to 40% of them singletons. The sequencing here drew on lung tumor tissue, taken before any cancer treatment. The source is a male donor aged 60 or over with stage III lung adenocarcinoma. The CDR3 runs from the conserved cysteine through the conserved F or W. Each record gives: J gene, D gene, clone size, V gene, CDR3 DNA, CDR3 protein. D genes are given only for firm matches. The size field is filled for only some rows; it gives once, few, many or a size class.

TRBJ2-3	.	.	TRBV11-3	TGTGCCAGCAGTAGGGCTAGCCGTGTCACAGATACGCAGTATTTT	CASSRASRVTDTQYF
TRBJ2-7	TRBD1	few	TRBV11-3	TGTGCCAGCAGCCCAGACAGGGATACCTACGAGCAGTACTTC	CASSPDRDTYEQYF
TRBJ1-2	.	few	TRBV11-3	TGTGCCAGCAGCTTGGATCGGGGGCGAGGAGGCTACACCTTC	CASSLDRGRGGYTF
TRBJ1-3	TRBD1	few	TRBV6-8	TGTGCCAGCAGTCTGAACAGGGGATACTCTGGAAACACCATATATTTT	CASSLNRGYSGNTIYF
TRBJ2-7	TRBD1	.	TRBV5-1	TGCGCCAGCAGCTTGGCCGGGGGGACAGGGATCAACGAGCAGTACTTC	CASSLAGGTGINEQYF
TRBJ2-7	.	few	TRBV9	TGTGCCAGCAGCGTAGGGGTGGAGGGAGGCGATTTATCCTACGAGCAGTACTTC	CASSVGVEGGDLSYEQYF
TRBJ1-2	.	few	TRBV11-3	TGTGCCAGCAGCTTGTACCGGTTAGTAGACTATGGCTACACCTTC	CASSLYRLVDYGYTF
TRBJ1-2	.	.	TRBV11-3	TGTGCCAGCAGCTTGATAGGGATTTATGCTATTGGCTACACCTTC	CASSLIGIYAIGYTF
TRBJ1-5	.	few	TRBV9	TGTGCCAGCAGGTCGGGTCTTAGCAATCAGCCCCAGCATTTT	CASRSGLSNQPQHF
TRBJ1-1	TRBD1	.	TRBV9	TGTGCCAGCAGCGCGGGACAGGGACGAAACACTGAAGCTTTCTTT	CASSAGQGRNTEAFF
TRBJ2-1	.	medium-sized	TRBV6-8	TGTGCCAGCAGGGGGGTGGGAGTCTCCTACAATGAGCAGTTCTTC	CASRGVGVSYNEQFF
TRBJ2-6	.	.	TRBV6-8	TGTGCCAGCAGTGGGGGAGGGACAGGCCCCTCTGGGGCCAACGTCCTGACTTTC	CASSGGGTGPSGANVLTF
TRBJ2-6	TRBD1	.	TRBV10-2	TGCGCCAGCCTGGACAGGGCCTCTGGGGCCAACGTCCTGACTTTC	CASLDRASGANVLTF
TRBJ2-7	TRBD1	.	TRBV11-3	TGTGCCAGCAGCTACCAGGACAGGGACGATTTCCACGAGCAGTACTTC	CASSYQDRDDFHEQYF
TRBJ2-7	TRBD2	.	TRBV11-3	TGTGCCAGCACACAGCGGGAGGGAATGGACGAGCAGTACTTC	CASTQREGMDEQYF
TRBJ2-2	.	once	TRBV19	TGTGCCAGTAGTATAAAAGCTTCGCCCGGGGAGCTGTTTTTT	CASSIKASPGELFF